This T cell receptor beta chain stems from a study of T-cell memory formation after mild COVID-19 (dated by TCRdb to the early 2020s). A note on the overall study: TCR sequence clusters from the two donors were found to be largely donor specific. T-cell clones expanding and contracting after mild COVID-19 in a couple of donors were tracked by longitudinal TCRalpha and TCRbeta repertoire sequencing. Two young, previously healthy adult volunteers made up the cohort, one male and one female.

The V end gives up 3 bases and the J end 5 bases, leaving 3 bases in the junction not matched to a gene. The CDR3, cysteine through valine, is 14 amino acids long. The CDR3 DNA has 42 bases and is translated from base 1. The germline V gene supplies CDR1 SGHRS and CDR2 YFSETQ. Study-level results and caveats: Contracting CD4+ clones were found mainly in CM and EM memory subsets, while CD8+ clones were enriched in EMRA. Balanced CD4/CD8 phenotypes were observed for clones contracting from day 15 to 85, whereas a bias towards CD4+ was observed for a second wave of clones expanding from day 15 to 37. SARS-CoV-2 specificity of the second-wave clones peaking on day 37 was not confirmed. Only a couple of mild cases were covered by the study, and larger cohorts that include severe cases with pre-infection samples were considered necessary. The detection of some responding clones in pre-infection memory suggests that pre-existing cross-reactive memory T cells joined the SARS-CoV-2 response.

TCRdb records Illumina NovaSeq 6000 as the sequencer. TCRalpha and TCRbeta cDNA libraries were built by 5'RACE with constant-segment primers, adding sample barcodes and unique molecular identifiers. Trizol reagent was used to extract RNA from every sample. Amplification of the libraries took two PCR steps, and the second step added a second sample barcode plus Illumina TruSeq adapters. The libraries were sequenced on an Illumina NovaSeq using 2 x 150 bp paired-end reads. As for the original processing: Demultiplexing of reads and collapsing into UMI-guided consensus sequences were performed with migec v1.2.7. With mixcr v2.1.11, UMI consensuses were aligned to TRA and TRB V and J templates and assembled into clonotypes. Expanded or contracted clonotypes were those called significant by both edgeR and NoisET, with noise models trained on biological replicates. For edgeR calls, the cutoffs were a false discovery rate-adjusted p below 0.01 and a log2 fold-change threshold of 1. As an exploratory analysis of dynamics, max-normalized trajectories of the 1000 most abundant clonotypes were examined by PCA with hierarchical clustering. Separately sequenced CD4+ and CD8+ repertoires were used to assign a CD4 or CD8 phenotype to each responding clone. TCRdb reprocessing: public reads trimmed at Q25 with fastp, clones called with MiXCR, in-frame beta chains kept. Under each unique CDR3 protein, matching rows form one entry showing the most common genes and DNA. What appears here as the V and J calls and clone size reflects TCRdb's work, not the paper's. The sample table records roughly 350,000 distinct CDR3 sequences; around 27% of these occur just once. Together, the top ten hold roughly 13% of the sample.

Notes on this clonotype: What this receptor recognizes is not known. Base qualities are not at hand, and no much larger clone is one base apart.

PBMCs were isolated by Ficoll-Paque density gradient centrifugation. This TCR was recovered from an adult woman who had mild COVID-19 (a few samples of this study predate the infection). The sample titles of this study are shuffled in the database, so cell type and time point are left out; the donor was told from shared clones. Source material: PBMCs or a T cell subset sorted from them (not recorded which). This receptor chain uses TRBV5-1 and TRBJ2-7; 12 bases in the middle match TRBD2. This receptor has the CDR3 CASSSSGGAHEQYV. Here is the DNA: TGCGCCAGCAGCTCTAGCGGGGGGGCCCACGAGCAGTACGTC.